This entry is about one TCR beta chain. Its matching antigen is unknown. The data stem from a study of early stage breast cancer tumors. Turning to the study itself: Among approximately 12 ER+/PR+/HER2- tumors, eight were ductal, four lobular. Regarding the study as a whole: In 14 of 16 patients, blood comparison separated tumor from normal breast. Chain pairing and CD4, CD8 or FOXP3 expression were not captured.

Each sample had two DNA replicates, around 0.53 ug blood or roughly 1.4 ug tissue. Sequencing was performed with immunoSEQ multiplex PCR; in TCRdb, only in-frame clones are kept and a portion is missing. In the table there are some 30,000 clones, 84% of which are singletons. CDR3 length equals 14 residues. Trimming removed 5 bases at V and 4 bases at J, with 12 bases between. Germline V CDR1 and CDR2: SNHLY, FYNNEI. The rearrangement links TRBV2 to TRBJ1-5, with D possibly TRBD1 on 5 matching bases. This sequence was found in a person aged 50 to 59 with breast cancer. Material: blood. CDR3 region: CASSLRGKNQPQHF. The CDR3 DNA reads TGTGCCAGCAGTCTCCGGGGGAAGAATCAGCCCCAGCATTTT.